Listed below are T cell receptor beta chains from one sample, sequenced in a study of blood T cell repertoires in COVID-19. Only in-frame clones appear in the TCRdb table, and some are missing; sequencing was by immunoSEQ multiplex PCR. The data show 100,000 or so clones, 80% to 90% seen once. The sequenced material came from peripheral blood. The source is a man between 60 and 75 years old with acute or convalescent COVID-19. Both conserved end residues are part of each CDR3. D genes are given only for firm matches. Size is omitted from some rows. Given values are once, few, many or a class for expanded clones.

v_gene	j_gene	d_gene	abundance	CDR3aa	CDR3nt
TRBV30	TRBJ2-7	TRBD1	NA	CAHGTGTYEQYF	TGTGCCCACGGGACAGGAACCTACGAGCAGTACTTC
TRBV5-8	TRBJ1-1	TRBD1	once	CASTGQVFMNTEAFF	TGTGCCAGCACAGGACAGGTCTTCATGAACACTGAAGCTTTCTTT
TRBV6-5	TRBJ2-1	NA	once	CASSTSGLAGEQFF	NA
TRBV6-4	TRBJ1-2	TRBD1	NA	CASSEEMWGTGDGYTF	TGTGCCAGCAGTGAGGAGATGTGGGGGACAGGGGATGGCTACACCTTC
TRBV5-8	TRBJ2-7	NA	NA	CASSLRSGISYEQYF	TGTGCCAGCAGCTTGCGTTCAGGGATTTCCTACGAGCAGTACTTC
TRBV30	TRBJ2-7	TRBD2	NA	CAWMAGGFYEQYF	TGTGCCTGGATGGCGGGGGGGTTCTACGAGCAGTACTTC
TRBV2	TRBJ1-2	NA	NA	CASSGRAYGYTF	TGTGCCAGCAGTGGTAGAGCCTATGGCTACACCTTC
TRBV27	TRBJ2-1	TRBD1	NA	CASGGQSTSSSYNEQFF	TGTGCCAGCGGGGGACAGAGTACCTCTAGCTCCTACAATGAGCAGTTCTTC
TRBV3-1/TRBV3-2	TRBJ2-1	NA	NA	CASNAGSSYNEQFF	TGTGCCAGCAATGCCGGGAGCTCCTACAATGAGCAGTTCTTC
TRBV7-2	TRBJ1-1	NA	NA	CASSTEVGGDTEAFF	TGTGCCAGCAGTACCGAGGTGGGAGGGGACACTGAAGCTTTCTTT
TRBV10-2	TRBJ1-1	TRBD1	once	CASGRQGAASTEAFF	TGCGCCAGCGGACGACAGGGGGCGGCGAGCACTGAAGCTTTCTTT
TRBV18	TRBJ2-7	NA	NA	CASSPPYGYEQYF	TGTGCCAGCTCACCACCCTACGGCTACGAGCAGTACTTC
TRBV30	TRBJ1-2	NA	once	CAWNRERGYTF	TGTGCCTGGAACAGGGAACGTGGCTACACCTTC
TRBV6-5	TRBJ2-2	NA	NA	CATGDSSTGELFF	TGTGCCACCGGAGACAGTTCCACCGGGGAGCTGTTTTTT
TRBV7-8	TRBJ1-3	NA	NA	CASSPRTDFSSGNTIYF	TGTGCCAGCAGCCCAAGGACAGATTTCAGCTCTGGAAACACCATATATTTT
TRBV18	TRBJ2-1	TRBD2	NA	CASSPELAGGRNEQFF	TGTGCCAGCTCACCCGAACTAGCGGGGGGACGGAATGAGCAGTTCTTC
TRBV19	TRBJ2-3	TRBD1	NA	CASKTSGTGNADTQYF	TGTGCCAGCAAAACCTCCGGGACAGGGAACGCAGATACGCAGTATTTT
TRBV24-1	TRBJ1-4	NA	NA	CATSRSGELGEKLFF	TGTGCCACCAGTCGATCAGGGGAATTAGGGGAAAAACTGTTTTTT
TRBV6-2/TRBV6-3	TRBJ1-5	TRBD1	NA	CASSWYDRVDQPQHF	TGTGCCAGCAGTTGGTATGACAGGGTTGATCAGCCCCAGCATTTT
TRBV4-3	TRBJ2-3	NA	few	CASSQGLAPDTQYF	TGCGCCAGCAGCCAAGGGCTAGCCCCAGATACGCAGTATTTT
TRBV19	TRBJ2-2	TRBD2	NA	CASRRLAGAINTGELFF	TGTGCCAGTAGGCGACTAGCGGGGGCTATAAACACCGGGGAGCTGTTTTTT
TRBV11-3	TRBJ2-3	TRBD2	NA	CASSHGLAGGVFTDTQYF	TGTGCCAGCAGCCACGGACTAGCGGGGGGGGTCTTCACAGATACGCAGTATTTT
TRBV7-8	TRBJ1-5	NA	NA	CASSLEGVQPQHF	TGTGCCAGCAGCTTAGAAGGGGTTCAGCCCCAGCATTTT
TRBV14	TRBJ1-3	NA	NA	CASSQDGPTTGTWGNTIYF	TGTGCCAGCAGCCAAGATGGCCCGACGACCGGGACTTGGGGAAACACCATATATTTT
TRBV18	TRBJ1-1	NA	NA	CASSPFQGREAFF	TGTGCCAGCTCACCATTCCAGGGTCGTGAAGCTTTCTTT
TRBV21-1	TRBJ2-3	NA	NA	CASSRHGTSGVCSTDTQYF	TGTGCCAGCAGCCGTCACGGGACTAGCGGGGTGTGTAGCACAGATACGCAGTATTTT
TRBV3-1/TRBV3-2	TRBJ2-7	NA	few	CASSQVGGSEQYF	TGTGCCAGCAGCCAAGTGGGGGGATCCGAGCAGTACTTC
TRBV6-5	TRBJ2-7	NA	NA	CASGRRGSSYEQYF	TGTGCCAGCGGACGAAGGGGTAGCTCCTACGAGCAGTACTTC
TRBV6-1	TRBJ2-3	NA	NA	CASSEGRRTDTQYF	TGTGCCAGCAGTGAAGGTCGGAGGACAGATACGCAGTATTTT
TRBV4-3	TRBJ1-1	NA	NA	CASSQETGLNTEAFF	TGCGCCAGCAGCCAAGAAACAGGGCTGAACACTGAAGCTTTCTTT
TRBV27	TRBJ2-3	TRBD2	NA	CASSLRFRGLAGGGDTQYF	TGTGCCAGCAGTTTAAGGTTTAGGGGACTAGCGGGTGGGGGAGATACGCAGTATTTT
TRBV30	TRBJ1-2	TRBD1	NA	CAWNPNSHTGGDYTF	TGTGCCTGGAACCCCAACAGCCATACAGGGGGCGACTACACCTTC
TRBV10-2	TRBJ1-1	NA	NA	CASNGHTNTEAFF	TGCGCCAGCAATGGACATACGAACACTGAAGCTTTCTTT
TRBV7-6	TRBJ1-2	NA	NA	CASSLVEGGAANYGYTF	TGTGCCAGCAGCTTAGTAGAGGGGGGGGCCGCTAACTATGGCTACACCTTC
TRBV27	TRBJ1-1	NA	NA	CASSLNGGREAFF	TGTGCCAGCAGTTTGAATGGGGGGAGGGAAGCTTTCTTT
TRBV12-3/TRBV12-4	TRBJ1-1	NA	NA	CASSLVGDEAFF	TGTGCCAGCAGTTTAGTAGGGGATGAAGCTTTCTTT
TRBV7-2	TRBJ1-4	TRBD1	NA	CASSFGPRTGRAGEKLFF	TGTGCCAGCAGCTTCGGACCTCGGACAGGGCGGGCGGGAGAAAAACTGTTTTTT
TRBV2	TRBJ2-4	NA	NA	CASSERQVVAKNIQYF	TGTGCCAGCAGTGAACGACAGGTTGTAGCCAAAAACATTCAGTACTTC
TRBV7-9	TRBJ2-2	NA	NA	CASSTSRGTLTGELFF	TGTGCCAGCAGCACCTCCAGGGGAACATTAACCGGGGAGCTGTTTTTT
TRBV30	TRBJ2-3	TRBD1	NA	CAWATGGKSDTQYF	TGTGCCTGGGCAACAGGGGGCAAGTCAGATACGCAGTATTTT
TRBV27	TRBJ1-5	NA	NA	CASSDTGSHQPQHF	TGTGCCAGCAGCGACACAGGGTCCCATCAGCCCCAGCATTTT
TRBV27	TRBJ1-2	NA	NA	CASSLSRTANYGYTF	TGTGCCAGCAGTCTTTCCCGGACAGCCAACTATGGCTACACCTTC
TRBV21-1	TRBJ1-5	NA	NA	CASSNGGGDNSNQPQHF	TGTGCCAGCAGCAACGGCGGGGGCGACAATAGCAATCAGCCCCAGCATTTT
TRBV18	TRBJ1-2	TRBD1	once	CASSSTGADYGYTF	TGTGCCAGCTCATCGACAGGGGCCGACTATGGCTACACCTTC
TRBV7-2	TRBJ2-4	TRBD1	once	CASSPDRETLQYF	TGTGCCAGCAGCCCGGACAGGGAAACCCTTCAGTACTTC